This T cell receptor beta chain was sequenced for a study of T cell repertoires in cytomegalovirus infection. TCRdb used MiXCR to reprocess the reads, holding one entry per CDR3 protein. The sample shows approximately 500,000 distinct CDR3 sequences, about 11% of them seen only once. This clonotype was found many times. V was trimmed by 0 bases and J by 5 bases, leaving 10 bases between them. This CDR3 comprises 15 residues. The germline CDR1 and CDR2 sequences are MNHEY and SVGEGT. The chain joins TRBV6-2 or TRBV6-3 to TRBJ2-2; D is possibly TRBD1 or TRBD2 (5 bases each). Material for sequencing was PBMCs. This sequence originates from a human donor in good health (CMV status not recorded). Some clones in this sample may be carry-over from other donors' samples. CDR3 bases: TGTGCCAGCAGTTACTCTGGGACGGGGACCGGGGAGCTGTTTTTT. Amino acid sequence: CASSYSGTGTGELFF.